These 27 T cell receptor beta chains share one sample of origin, sequenced in a study of early T cells in non-severe SARS-CoV-2 infection. TCRdb reprocessed the 5' RACE reads with MiXCR, giving one entry per CDR3 protein. The sample contains approximately 100,000 distinct CDR3 sequences, about 14% of which appear only once. Sequencing input: whole blood. Receptors were obtained from an adult who was a healthcare worker with PCR-confirmed SARS-CoV-2 infection or an uninfected control (not recorded which).

As for this clonotype: At one end, the junction sequence differs from germline, possibly due to a read error. The chain uses TRBV14 and TRBJ1-2; 7 bases map to TRBD1. This CDR3 region has 13 residues. Germline lookup yields CDR1 SGHDN and CDR2 FVKESK. The CDR3 sequence: CASSRQTGYDYTF. CDR3 nucleotides: TGTGCCAGCAGCCGACAGACAGGGTATGACTACACCTTC.

This chain joins TRBV28 and TRBJ1-2; D not certain. This CDR3 is built from 11 residues. Germline CDR1 and CDR2: MDHEN and SYDVKM. Deletions cut 11 bases from V and 2 bases from J, with 9 bases between. CDR3 coding DNA: TGTGCCGCCAGTGACAACTATGGCTACACCTTC. As protein: CAASDNYGYTF.

This clonotype has more than one count but fewer than ten. This chain joins TRBV20-1 and TRBJ1-6; 9 nucleotides agree with TRBD1. Germline CDR1 DFQATT, CDR2 SNEGSKA (reference sequence). Losses at the gene ends were 6 bases for V and 10 bases for J; bases not matched to a gene: 7. The length of the CDR3 is 13 residues. CDR3 in amino acids: CSAGTGRLSPLHF. In nucleotides, the CDR3 is TGCAGTGCCGGGACAGGGCGCTTATCACCCCTCCACTTT.

The chain combines TRBV12-3 or TRBV12-4 with TRBJ2-5; a possible D gene is TRBD2 (6 bases). V lost 6 bases, J lost 0 bases, and 11 bases lay in between. The length of the CDR3 is 14 residues. The CDR3 sequence: CASRDYSYQETQYF. CDR3 coding DNA: TGTGCCAGCAGGGACTACTCGTACCAAGAGACCCAGTACTTC.

This chain joins TRBV12-3 or TRBV12-4 and TRBJ1-4, with D perhaps matching TRBD1 (5 bases). This CDR3 region has 20 residues. Deletions cut 5 bases from V and 0 bases from J, with 25 bases between. In nucleotides, the CDR3 is TGTGCCAGCAGTCCCCATTCGTGGGGGATTCGACCTTCAACTAATGAAAAACTGTTTTTT. Amino acid sequence: CASSPHSWGIRPSTNEKLFF.

This chain joins TRBV27 and TRBJ2-3; maybe TRBD2 (5 bases). The CDR3 has 12 residues. V was clipped by 2 bases and J by 5 bases, with 5 bases between them. Germline V gene sequence: CDR1 MNHEY, CDR2 SMNVEV (reference sequence). The CDR3 nucleotides are TGTGCCAGCAGTTTACGGGAAGATACGCAGTATTTT. This sequence encodes CASSLREDTQYF.

This clonotype showed up just a few times. This CDR3 is CSARESWIGYEQYF. As DNA, the CDR3 is TGCAGTGCTAGAGAGAGCTGGATCGGATACGAGCAGTACTTC. V usage is TRBV20-1 and J usage is TRBJ2-7; the D is unclear. Between the trimmed V and J ends, which lost 0 bases and 4 bases, there was a span of 13 bases. The CDR3 sequence is 14 residues long. CDR1 and CDR2 from the germline V gene are DFQATT and SNEGSKA (reference sequence).

This chain connects TRBV4-1 to TRBJ1-6; 7 nucleotides align to TRBD1. Germline CDR1 MGHRA, CDR2 YSYEKL. J gave up 0 bases and V 0 bases, and 8 bases lay outside the gene matches. The length of the CDR3 is 19 residues. The CDR3 DNA reads TGCGCCAGCAGCCAAGAACCGGCGACAGGGAGCTCCTATAATTCACCCCTCCACTTT. It is translated as CASSQEPATGSSYNSPLHF.

In its sample, this clonotype was seen a few times. The chain links TRBV4-2 to TRBJ1-5; D gene ambiguous. In germline, CDR1 is LGHNA, CDR2 YNFKEQ. Trimming removed 0 bases at V and 4 bases at J, with 7 bases between. The CDR3 length is 14 residues. The CDR3 reads CASSQDVGNQPQHF. For the CDR3, the DNA is TGTGCCAGCAGCCAAGATGTCGGGAATCAGCCCCAGCATTTT.

This clonotype came up once. V is TRBV13 and J is TRBJ1-1; D unresolved. V lost 5 bases and J 1 base, leaving 11 bases between the germline ends. CDR3 size: 14 residues. From germline, CDR1 is PRHDT and CDR2 FYEKMQ (reference sequence). Here the CDR3 DNA reads TGTGCCAGCAGCCCCCTTCACAGGAACACTGAAGCTTTCTTT. Translated: CASSPLHRNTEAFF. The full variable domain, with the rest looked up from reference TRBV13 and TRBJ1-1, is AAGVIQSPRHLIKEKRETATLKCYPIPRHDTVYWYQQGPGQDPQFLISFYEKMQSDKGSIPDRFSAQQFSDYHSELNMSSLELGDSALYFCASSPLHRNTEAFFGQGTRLTVV.

This clonotype occurred a few times. The chain uses TRBV7-9 and TRBJ1-1; D is unresolved. The CDR3 extends over 13 amino acids. V shed 2 bases and J shed 6 bases, with 10 bases lying between them. Germline lookup yields CDR1 SEHNR and CDR2 FQNEAQ (reference sequence). The CDR3 DNA is TGTGCCAGCAGCTTAATCTGGGGAGCTGAAGCTTTCTTT. Protein product: CASSLIWGAEAFF.

This clonotype was found many times. This chain uses TRBV20-1 with TRBJ1-6, with 7 bases fitting TRBD1. The CDR3 totals 14 residues. Germline loops: CDR1 DFQATT, CDR2 SNEGSKA (reference sequence). Unmatched junction bases numbered 9, after V lost 8 bases and J lost 5 bases. The CDR3 nucleotides are TGCAGTACCAAATTAGGGACAGATAATTCACCCCTCCACTTT. It yields the protein CSTKLGTDNSPLHF.

The sample holds many counts of this clonotype. The V and J genes are TRBV20-1 and TRBJ1-2, with no clear D. This CDR3 spans 11 amino acids. Germline CDR1 reads DFQATT; CDR2 reads SNEGSKA (reference sequence). Trimming took 3 bases from V and 6 from J, leaving 8 bases between them. CDR3 protein: CSASVGDGYTF. In DNA, the CDR3 is TGCAGTGCTAGTGTTGGGGATGGCTACACCTTC.

This clonotype appeared a few times. J is TRBJ2-3 and V is TRBV24-1, with D unresolved. This CDR3 comprises 14 residues. Between the trimmed V and J ends, which lost 4 bases and 5 bases, there was a span of 12 bases. Germline V gene sequence: CDR1 KGHDR, CDR2 SFDVKD. Here the CDR3 reads CATSDLGLGDTQYF. The CDR3 DNA follows: TGTGCCACCAGTGACCTCGGGCTGGGAGATACGCAGTATTTT.

The sample holds many counts of this clonotype. The rearrangement joins TRBV11-2 to TRBJ2-2; tentatively, D is TRBD1 (6 bases). V lost 4 bases and J lost 5, with 17 bases in between. The CDR3 is 16 amino acids. The germline CDR1 and CDR2 sequences are SGHAT and FQNNGV. As DNA, the CDR3 is TGTGCCAGCAGCTCCCGACAGGCAGGGTGGACCGGGGAGCTGTTTTTT. Protein product: CASSSRQAGWTGELFF.

J is TRBJ2-7 and V is TRBV2; D is undetermined. In germline, CDR1 is SNHLY, CDR2 FYNNEI. Trimming took 11 bases from V and 7 from J, leaving 12 bases between them. The CDR3 consists of 10 residues. DNA for the CDR3: TGTGCCTCCGCAGTGAGGGAGCAGTACTTC. Amino acids: CASAVREQYF.

V usage is TRBV20-1 and J usage is TRBJ1-1, with D unresolved. CDR3 length: 16 amino acids. Germline V gives CDR1 DFQATT, CDR2 SNEGSKA (reference sequence). Trimming pared 0 bases from V and 1 base from J, leaving 15 bases between. CDR3 in amino acids: CSAREEVRGWNTEAFF. DNA for the CDR3: TGCAGTGCTAGAGAAGAGGTTCGGGGATGGAACACTGAAGCTTTCTTT.

The sample holds a few counts of this clonotype. V usage is TRBV12-3 or TRBV12-4 and J usage is TRBJ2-4, with 7 bases identical to TRBD2. V gave up 1 base and J gave up 0 bases; unmatched junction bases: 3. The CDR3 consists of 16 residues. DNA of the CDR3: TGTGCCAGCAGTTTAGGGGGGGGAGTAGCCAAAAACATTCAGTACTTC. As protein: CASSLGGGVAKNIQYF.

This clonotype turned up a few times. The rearrangement uses TRBV6-2 or TRBV6-3 and TRBJ2-3; 11 nucleotides match TRBD2. The CDR3 runs to 15 residues. Germline CDR1 reads MNHEY; CDR2 reads SVGEGT. The V segment lost 2 bases and the J segment 4 bases; nucleotides outside the gene matches: 2. This CDR3 reads CASSYGTSGADTQYF. The CDR3 DNA reads TGTGCCAGCAGTTACGGGACTAGCGGCGCAGATACGCAGTATTTT.

In its sample, this clonotype was seen many times. The chain is built from TRBV27 and TRBJ1-5; 9 bases fit TRBD1. This CDR3 has 16 amino acids. The V segment lost 8 bases and the J segment 0 bases; nucleotides outside the gene matches: 8. Germline values: CDR1 MNHEY, CDR2 SMNVEV (reference sequence). In DNA, the CDR3 is TGTGCCAGCTCCGGGACAGGGCCTTATAGCAATCAGCCCCAGCATTTT. This gives the protein CASSGTGPYSNQPQHF.

This clonotype was observed a handful of times. The rearrangement uses TRBV11-2 and TRBJ2-4; a possible D gene is TRBD2 (7 bases). Germline V gene data show CDR1 as SGHAT and CDR2 as FQNNGV. The CDR3 sequence is 17 residues long. V dropped 3 bases and J dropped 6 bases, with 21 bases sitting between them. CDR3 nucleotide sequence: TGTGCCAGCAGCTTCACGATGGGGGGGCCGGTGGGAAACATTCAGTACTTC. Its protein product is CASSFTMGGPVGNIQYF.

This clonotype came up a few times. The chain couples TRBV11-2 to TRBJ2-3, with unresolved D. The germline CDR1 and CDR2 sequences are SGHAT and FQNNGV. CDR3 length: 15 residues. V lost 1 base, J lost 2 bases, and 10 bases lay in between. The CDR3 region has the DNA TGTGCCAGCAGCTTAGCCAGTTACCACACAGATACGCAGTATTTT. Protein product: CASSLASYHTDTQYF.

This clonotype was seen a handful of times. The gene calls are TRBV15 and TRBJ2-2; D unresolved. Germline CDR1 is LNHNV and CDR2 is YYDKDF (reference sequence). The CDR3 consists of 15 residues. V lost 0 bases and J lost 6, with 11 bases in between. CDR3 nucleotides: TGTGCCACCAGCAGAGATTTCGGAGACCCCGGGGAGCTGTTTTTT. It codes for CATSRDFGDPGELFF.

This clonotype was counted many times. The chain links TRBV12-3 or TRBV12-4 to TRBJ2-3; TRBD2 matches at 12 bases. V shed 4 bases and J 2 bases; nucleotides not matched to a gene: 4. The CDR3 loop spans 16 amino acids. CDR3 region: CASSSLAGGDTDTQYF. DNA of the CDR3: TGTGCCAGCAGTTCCCTAGCGGGGGGGGACACAGATACGCAGTATTTT.

There are a few counts of this clonotype. The J gene is TRBJ2-3, the V gene TRBV5-5; TRBD1 agrees at 8 bases. This CDR3 is built from 17 residues. CDR1 SGHKS and CDR2 YYEKEE come from the germline V gene (reference sequence). J lost 3 bases, V lost 1 base, and 10 bases had no gene match. CDR3 nucleotides: TGTGCCAGCAGCTTGTATGACCGCGGACAGGGAACAGATACGCAGTATTTT. As protein: CASSLYDRGQGTDTQYF.

This clonotype has a count of ten or more. This chain links TRBV7-2 with TRBJ1-6; D not resolved. This CDR3 spans 14 amino acids. V was pared by 6 bases and J by 0 bases, with 6 bases between. The germline V gene has CDR1 SGHTA and CDR2 FQGNSA. This CDR3 is CASRESSYNSPLHF. DNA of the CDR3: TGTGCCAGCAGAGAGAGCTCCTATAATTCACCCCTCCACTTT.

This clonotype was detected only a few times. The rearrangement uses TRBV7-9 and TRBJ1-1; the D gene is possibly TRBD1 (5 bases). CDR1 is SEHNR and CDR2 is FQNEAQ in the germline V gene (reference sequence). The CDR3 loop spans 15 amino acids. V was shortened by 0 bases and J by 1 base, with 9 bases between the two germline ends. The CDR3 loop reads CASSLAIGQNTEAFF. CDR3 in DNA: TGTGCCAGCAGCTTAGCGATCGGACAGAACACTGAAGCTTTCTTT.